These 27 T cell receptor beta chains share one sample of origin, sequenced in a study of cytomegalovirus exposure and HLA in healthy donors. PCR employed 60 Vbeta and 13 Jbeta primers. Some clones are missing from TCRdb's copy, which holds only in-frame ones; the method was immunoSEQ multiplex PCR. The sample carries around 140,000 clones, around four fifths recorded once. Sequencing was done on a sample of PBMCs. These TCRs come from a female donor in good health and CMV-seronegative.

This chain uses TRBV5-4 with TRBJ2-7; 7 bases agree with TRBD2. After removal of 0 bases from V and 5 bases from J, the junction contained 8 bases not matched to a gene. The CDR3 loop spans 15 amino acids. Germline V lookup: CDR1 SGHNT, CDR2 YYREEE (reference sequence). The chain's CDR3 is CASSLVGGRMDEQYF. Here the CDR3 DNA reads TGTGCCAGCAGCTTGGTGGGCGGGAGAATGGACGAGCAGTACTTC.

The rearrangement uses TRBV14 and TRBJ2-1; 8 nucleotides agree with TRBD1. The CDR3 is 13 amino acids. The germline V gene encodes CDR1 SGHDN and CDR2 FVKESK. With V trimmed by 1 base and J by 13 bases, 6 bases remained unmatched. The CDR3 loop reads CASSQARTGQQFF. Here the CDR3 DNA reads TGTGCCAGCAGCCAAGCCCGGACAGGGCAACAGTTCTTC.

In its sample, this clone was seen a few times. The V and J genes are TRBV14 and TRBJ1-2, with 10 bases identical to TRBD1. The V gene end was trimmed by 4 bases and the J gene end by 6 bases; junction bases not matched to a gene: 5. The CDR3 has 14 residues. Germline V CDR1 and CDR2: SGHDN, FVKESK. For the CDR3, the DNA is TGTGCCAGCAGCCGGGGACAGGGGAGGGATGGCTACACCTTC. Protein: CASSRGQGRDGYTF.

The genes are TRBV27 and TRBJ1-2; possible D gene TRBD1, 6 bases. Germline CDR1 and CDR2: MNHEY and SMNVEV (reference sequence). The CDR3 extends over 15 amino acids. Trimming took 4 bases from V and 9 from J, leaving 21 bases between them. The CDR3 protein is CASSSIQGLVPCYTF. The CDR3 nucleotides are TGTGCCAGCAGTTCAATACAGGGACTAGTCCCATGCTACACCTTC.

The chain joins TRBV6-1 to TRBJ2-7; D perhaps matches TRBD1 (6 bases). The CDR3 sequence is 13 residues long. Trimming shortened V by 1 base and J by 5 bases, and 9 bases separated the two germline ends. CDR1 and CDR2 (germline): MNHNS, SASEGT. CDR3 coding DNA: TGTGCCAGCAGTGAAGGGACAGCCCACGAGCAGTACTTC. It is translated as CASSEGTAHEQYF.

This clone was observed a few times. The V call is TRBV28, the J call TRBJ2-1; D is undetermined. V lost 1 base and J 4 bases, leaving 14 bases between the germline ends. The CDR3 sequence is 16 residues long. The germline V gene encodes CDR1 MDHEN and CDR2 SYDVKM. The CDR3 is CASSLSTGGWYNEQFF. The CDR3 DNA follows: TGTGCCAGCAGTTTATCAACGGGTGGCTGGTACAATGAGCAGTTCTTC.

The chain carries TRBV25-1 and TRBJ1-5, with TRBD1 identical over 8 bases. The CDR3 length is 14 residues. Germline V gives CDR1 MGHDK, CDR2 SYGVNS. V dropped 3 bases and J dropped 5; count of bases not matched to a gene: 3. The chain's CDR3 is CASSESGGHQPQHF. The CDR3 DNA sequence: TGTGCCAGCAGTGAGTCAGGGGGCCATCAGCCCCAGCATTTT. Filled out from reference TRBV25-1 and TRBJ1-5, the complete variable domain reads EADIYQTPRYLVIGTGKKITLECSQTMGHDKMYWYQQDPGMELHLIHYSYGVNSTEKGDLSSESTVSRIRTEHFPLTLESARPSHTSQYLCASSESGGHQPQHFGDGTRLSIL.

This chain links TRBV7-9 with TRBJ2-1; 11 bases line up with TRBD2. Germline trimming cut 5 bases from V and 4 bases from J; bases unmatched to any gene: 4. Germline V gene lookup returns CDR1 SEHNR and CDR2 FQNEAQ (reference sequence). The CDR3 runs to 15 residues. CDR3 residues: CASSPASGGYNEQFF. The CDR3 nucleotides read TGTGCCAGCAGCCCTGCTAGCGGGGGGTACAATGAGCAGTTCTTC.

The rearrangement joins TRBV30 to TRBJ2-5, with 10 bases aligning to TRBD2. The DNA end favors TRBJ2-7, so the J call may be wrong. The CDR3 is 19 amino acids. The germline CDR1 and CDR2 sequences are GTSNPN and SVGIG (reference sequence). CDR3 sequence (DNA): TGTGCCTGGGGGAAGATTGGACTAGCGGAGCCATTTTCAGTCCACGAGCAGTACTTC. It specifies CAWGKIGLAEPFSVHEQYF.

The chain recombines TRBV11-1 with TRBJ1-2, with D maybe TRBD1 (5 bases). V lost 5 bases and J lost 2, with 12 bases in between. Per germline, CDR1 SGHAT and CDR2 FQDESV (reference sequence). The length of the CDR3 is 14 residues. CDR3 bases: TGTGCCAGCAGCCGCACTCAGGGAAACTATGGCTACACCTTC. This sequence encodes CASSRTQGNYGYTF.

The V gene is TRBV7-3, the J gene TRBJ2-1; TRBD2 might be the D (6 bases). Germline V gene lookup returns CDR1 SGHTA and CDR2 FQGTGA. The CDR3 is 13 amino acids. V was trimmed by 2 bases and J by 10 bases, leaving 12 bases between them. CDR3 residues: CASSLGRDREQFF. The CDR3 DNA follows: TGTGCCAGCAGCTTAGGGCGGGACCGAGAGCAGTTCTTC.

This clone was detected only a few times. The chain joins TRBV5-1 to TRBJ1-6, with D perhaps matching TRBD1 (6 bases). The V end lost 3 bases, the J end lost 10 bases, and 8 bases lay between the germline ends. Germline V CDR1 and CDR2: SGHRS, YFSETQ. The CDR3 consists of 12 residues. The DNA of the CDR3 is TGCGCCAGCAGCTCAGGGGAATCACCCCTCCACTTT. Amino acid sequence: CASSSGESPLHF.

In this sample, this clone turned up a few times. V gene TRBV6-1 combines with J gene TRBJ1-3; 9 bases map to TRBD1. CDR1 and CDR2 from the germline V gene are MNHNS and SASEGT. Trimming took 5 bases from V and 9 from J; bases not matched to a gene: 14. The CDR3 consists of 16 residues. In DNA form, the CDR3 reads TGTGCCAGCAGTCAAGACAGGGGGAGTCGTTCAGGCACCATATATTTT. Its protein is CASSQDRGSRSGTIYF.

By its share, this clone is medium-sized. The rearrangement uses TRBV11-2 and TRBJ1-1; a weak D match, TRBD1 (6 bases). Trimming left V 3 bases short and J 6 bases short, with 11 bases between. This CDR3 contains 13 residues. The germline V gene encodes CDR1 SGHAT and CDR2 FQNNGV. CDR3 nucleotides: TGTGCCAGCAGCTTGGCGGGGGGCGCTGAAGCTTTCTTT. It yields the protein CASSLAGGAEAFF.

This clone was found once. The V gene is TRBV29-1, the J gene TRBJ2-1; 10 positions match TRBD2. CDR1 and CDR2 (germline): SQVTM, ANQGSEA. Trimming cost V 3 bases and J 4 bases; bases outside gene matches: 3. The CDR3 has 14 amino acids. The chain's CDR3 is CSVEPTSGYNEQFF. DNA for the CDR3: TGCAGCGTTGAGCCGACTAGCGGGTACAATGAGCAGTTCTTC.

The chain couples TRBV19 to TRBJ2-7, with 7 bases that match TRBD1. J gave up 3 bases and V 5 bases, and 7 bases lay outside the gene matches. The CDR3 sequence is 14 residues long. Per germline, CDR1 LNHDA and CDR2 SQIVND (reference sequence). The CDR3 DNA is TGTGCCAGTAGTGACACAGGGGAAGGCTACGAGCAGTACTTC. Its protein is CASSDTGEGYEQYF. Based on the CDR3 plus reference TRBV19 and TRBJ2-7, the full variable domain is DGGITQSPKYLFRKEGQNVTLSCEQNLNHDAMYWYRQDPGQGLRLIYYSQIVNDFQKGDIAEGYSVSREKKESFPLTVTSAQKNPTAFYLCASSDTGEGYEQYFGPGTRLTVT.

The rearrangement links TRBV27 to TRBJ2-7; TRBD2 might be the D (6 bases). This CDR3 is 15 amino acids long. In germline, CDR1 is MNHEY, CDR2 SMNVEV (reference sequence). Between the trimmed V and J ends, which lost 3 bases and 3 bases, there was a span of 15 bases. DNA for the CDR3: TGTGCCAGCAGTTTCCTCCACGCGGGGCTCTACGAGCAGTACTTC. Its protein product is CASSFLHAGLYEQYF.

This chain joins TRBV6-6 and TRBJ2-2; 8 positions agree with TRBD1. The CDR3 runs to 16 residues. Germline lookup yields CDR1 MNHNY and CDR2 SVGAGI (reference sequence). V dropped 0 bases and J dropped 6; count of bases not matched to a gene: 6. The CDR3 bases are TGTGCCAGCAGTTACTCGGGCAGGGGGCGTTCCGGGGAGCTGTTTTTT. Residues: CASSYSGRGRSGELFF.

The rearrangement uses TRBV6-1 and TRBJ1-1, with unresolved D. The CDR3 runs 14 residues. Between the trimmed V and J ends, which lost 7 bases and 3 bases, there was a span of 15 bases. In germline, CDR1 is MNHNS, CDR2 SASEGT. Here the CDR3 reads CASKEGSSHTEAFF. CDR3 nucleotides: TGTGCCAGCAAGGAGGGCAGCTCGCACACTGAAGCTTTCTTT.

This chain joins TRBV5-4 and TRBJ2-7; TRBD1 is a possible D gene (6 bases). V dropped 0 bases and J dropped 3 bases, with 10 bases sitting between them. There are 14 residues in the CDR3. Germline lookup yields CDR1 SGHNT and CDR2 YYREEE (reference sequence). The CDR3 nucleotides read TGTGCCAGCAGCTTGGAGCAGGGGCACTACGAGCAGTACTTC. Translating gives CASSLEQGHYEQYF.

The rearrangement joins TRBV30 to TRBJ2-1; D is possibly TRBD2 (5 bases). Per the germline V gene, CDR1 is GTSNPN and CDR2 is SVGIG (reference sequence). V lost 4 bases and J 0 bases, leaving 7 bases between the germline ends. This CDR3 is built from 13 residues. The CDR3 bases are TGTGCCTGGAACGAGGGCTCCTACAATGAGCAGTTCTTC. Translating gives CAWNEGSYNEQFF.

The chain recombines TRBV7-9 with TRBJ1-6; D uncertain. The CDR3 is 16 amino acids. V lost 11 bases to trimming and J lost 0 bases, with 17 bases between them. Germline assignment: CDR1 SEHNR and CDR2 FQNEAQ (reference sequence). In DNA form, the CDR3 reads TGTGCCTCCTCGGAAGGACTTAGCTCCTATAATTCACCCCTCCACTTT. It is translated as CASSEGLSSYNSPLHF.

The V and J genes are TRBV6-5 and TRBJ1-4; 7 nucleotides agree with TRBD1. Germline CDR1 reads MNHEY; CDR2 reads SVGAGI. CDR3 length: 13 residues. The ends lost 7 bases at V and 3 bases at J; junction bases unmatched: 2. The CDR3 spells CASTGTANEKLFF. Written as DNA, the CDR3 is TGTGCCAGCACCGGGACAGCTAATGAAAAACTGTTTTTT.

Comments on this clone: Other DNA sequences in the same sample also yield this CDR3. The rearrangement links TRBV19 to TRBJ1-5, with D possibly matching TRBD1 (5 bases). CDR1 is LNHDA and CDR2 is SQIVND in the germline V gene (reference sequence). Trimming removed 6 bases at V and 3 bases at J, with 9 bases between. The CDR3 is 13 residues long. CDR3 DNA sequence: TGTGCCAGTAGCGACAGAGTCAATCAGCCCCAGCATTTT. As protein: CASSDRVNQPQHF. The full variable domain, in which reference TRBV19 and TRBJ1-5 provide the parts outside the CDR3, is DGGITQSPKYLFRKEGQNVTLSCEQNLNHDAMYWYRQDPGQGLRLIYYSQIVNDFQKGDIAEGYSVSREKKESFPLTVTSAQKNPTAFYLCASSDRVNQPQHFGDGTRLSIL.

The rearrangement uses TRBV4-1 and TRBJ2-1, with D possibly matching TRBD2 (5 bases). The CDR3 sequence is 14 residues long. V was pared by 2 bases and J by 8 bases, with 13 bases between. Germline values: CDR1 MGHRA, CDR2 YSYEKL. For the CDR3, the DNA is TGCGCCAGCAGCCAAAGGGAGATTGATGATGAGCAGTTCTTC. Translation gives CASSQREIDDEQFF.

This chain joins TRBV9 and TRBJ2-1; D is possibly TRBD1 (6 bases). Trimming stripped 6 bases from V and 7 bases from J, with 11 bases between. The CDR3 is 12 amino acids. Germline V gives CDR1 SGDLS, CDR2 YYNGEE. The CDR3 region is CASNHRENEQFF. CDR3 DNA sequence: TGTGCCAGCAACCACAGGGAAAATGAGCAGTTCTTC.

The gene calls are TRBV29-1 and TRBJ1-2, with 10 nucleotides matching TRBD1. Germline CDR1 is SQVTM and CDR2 is ANQGSEA. Losses at the gene ends were 1 base for V and 2 bases for J; bases not matched to a gene: 7. There are 16 residues in the CDR3. CDR3 nucleotides: TGCAGCGTTGAAGCCGGGACAGGGGCGTTAAACTATGGCTACACCTTC. This translates into CSVEAGTGALNYGYTF.